Each of the 4 T cell receptor beta chains below was sequenced from the same sample in a study of beta chain features in type 1 diabetes. The study reverse transcribed the entire isolated RNA, so it sequenced expressed TCRB transcripts. The method was immunoSEQ multiplex PCR; TCRdb's version includes in-frame clones alone and lacks a portion of them. The sample has a few hundred thousand clones; around 12% are singletons. The sequencing input was naive CD4+ T cells from blood. Every receptor here comes from a man aged 18 to 29 in good health.

The rearrangement uses TRBV28 and TRBJ1-2; the match to TRBD1 covers 7 bases. J was trimmed by 7 bases and V by 5 bases; bases with no gene match: 7. The CDR3 sequence is 13 residues long. From germline, CDR1 is MDHEN and CDR2 SYDVKM. CDR3 sequence: CASSEDRPLGYTF. The CDR3, as DNA: TGTGCCAGCAGTGAGGACAGGCCCCTTGGCTACACCTTC.

The CDR3, as DNA: TGTGCCAGCAGCGTAACTAAGTCCGGGACTAGCTTTTTCGATGAGCAGTTCTTC. This codes for CASSVTKSGTSFFDEQFF. J is TRBJ2-1 and V is TRBV9, with 9 bases fitting TRBD2. Germline lookup yields CDR1 SGDLS and CDR2 YYNGEE. With 1 base clipped from V and 8 bases from J, the junction kept 16 bases outside the gene matches. This CDR3 has 18 amino acids.

This clone was found a few times. The genes are TRBV4-2 and TRBJ1-5; TRBD1 is a possible D gene (6 bases). The germline V gene encodes CDR1 LGHNA and CDR2 YNFKEQ. CDR3 length: 16 residues. V lost 1 base and J 1 base, leaving 11 bases between the germline ends. CDR3 sequence (DNA): TGTGCCAGCAGCCAAGTCGAAGGGGGAAGCAATCAGCCCCAGCATTTT. Its protein is CASSQVEGGSNQPQHF.

The rearrangement links TRBV28 to TRBJ1-1; D may be TRBD1 (6 bases). The CDR3 is 15 amino acids. V shed 3 bases and J shed 4 bases, with 15 bases lying between them. In germline, CDR1 is MDHEN, CDR2 SYDVKM. The CDR3 region has the DNA TGTGCCAGCAGTTTGTGGGGGCGGCTAGGCACTGAAGCTTTCTTT. It codes for CASSLWGRLGTEAFF.